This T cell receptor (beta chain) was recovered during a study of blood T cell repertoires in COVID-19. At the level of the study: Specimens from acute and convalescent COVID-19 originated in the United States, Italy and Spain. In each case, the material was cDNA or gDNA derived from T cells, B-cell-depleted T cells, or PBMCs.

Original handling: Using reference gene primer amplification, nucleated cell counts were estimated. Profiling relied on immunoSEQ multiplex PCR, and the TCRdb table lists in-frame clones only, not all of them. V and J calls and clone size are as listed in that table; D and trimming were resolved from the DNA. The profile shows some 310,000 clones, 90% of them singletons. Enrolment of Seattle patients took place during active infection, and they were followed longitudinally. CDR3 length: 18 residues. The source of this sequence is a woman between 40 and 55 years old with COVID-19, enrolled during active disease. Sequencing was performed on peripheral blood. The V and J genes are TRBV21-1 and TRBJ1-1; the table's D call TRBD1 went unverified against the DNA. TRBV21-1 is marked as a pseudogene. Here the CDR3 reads CASSKVIDRSSGDTEAFF. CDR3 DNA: TGTGCCAGCAGCAAAGTCATAGACAGGTCCTCTGGGGACACTGAAGCTTTCTTT.